This T cell receptor beta chain comes out of a study of cytomegalovirus exposure and HLA in healthy donors. The CDR3 is 13 amino acids. V was trimmed by 9 bases and J by 2 bases, leaving 12 bases between them. CDR1 MNHNY and CDR2 SVGAGI come from the germline V gene (reference sequence). Worth noting for this clone: Its antigen is unidentified.

Using immunoSEQ multiplex PCR, the repertoire was profiled, and TCRdb retains in-frame clones only, with some absent. The top ten clones hold roughly 2% of a sample with about 120,000 clones, more than 70% of them seen once. Study-wide results and caveats: There were 164 TCR beta chains listed as cytomegalovirus-associated.

The chain uses TRBV6-6 and TRBJ2-3; D is undetermined. The clonotype was recovered from a woman in her twenties or thirties in good health and CMV-seronegative. The sample was PBMCs. The CDR3 sequence: CASSFQHTDTQYF. CDR3 nucleotides: TGTGCCAGTTCCTTCCAACACACAGATACGCAGTATTTT.